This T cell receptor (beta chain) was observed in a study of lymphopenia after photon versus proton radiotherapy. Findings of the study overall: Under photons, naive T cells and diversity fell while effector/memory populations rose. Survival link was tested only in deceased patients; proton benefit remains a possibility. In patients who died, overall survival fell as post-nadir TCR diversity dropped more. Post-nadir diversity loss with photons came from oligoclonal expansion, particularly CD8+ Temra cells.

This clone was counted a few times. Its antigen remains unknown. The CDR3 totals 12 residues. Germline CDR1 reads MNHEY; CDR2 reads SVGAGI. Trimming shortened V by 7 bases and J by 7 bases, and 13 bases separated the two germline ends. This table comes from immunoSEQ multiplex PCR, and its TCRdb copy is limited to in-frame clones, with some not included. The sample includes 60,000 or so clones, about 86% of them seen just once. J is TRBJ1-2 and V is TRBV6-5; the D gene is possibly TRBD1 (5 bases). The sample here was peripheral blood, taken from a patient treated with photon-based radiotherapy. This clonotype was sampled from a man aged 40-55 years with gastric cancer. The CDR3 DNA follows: TGTGCCAGCAACCAGGGCAGAGGTGGCTACACCTTC. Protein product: CASNQGRGGYTF.